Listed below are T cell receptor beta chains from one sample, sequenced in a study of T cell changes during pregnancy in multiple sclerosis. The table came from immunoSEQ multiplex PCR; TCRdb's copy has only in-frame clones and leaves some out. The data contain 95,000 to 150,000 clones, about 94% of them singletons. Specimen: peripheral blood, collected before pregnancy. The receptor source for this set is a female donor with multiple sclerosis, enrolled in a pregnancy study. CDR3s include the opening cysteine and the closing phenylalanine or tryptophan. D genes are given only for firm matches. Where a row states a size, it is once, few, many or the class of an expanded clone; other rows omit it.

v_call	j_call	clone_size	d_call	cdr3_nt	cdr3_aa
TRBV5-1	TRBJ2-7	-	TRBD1	TGCGCCAGCAGCTTTTCAGCCAGACAGGGATTTGCCTACGAGCAGTACTTC	CASSFSARQGFAYEQYF
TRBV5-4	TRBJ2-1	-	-	TGTGCCAGCAGCTTGGGTAGGGGAAGGACCTACAATGAGCAGTTCTTC	CASSLGRGRTYNEQFF
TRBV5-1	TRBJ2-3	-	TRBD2	TGCGCCAGCAGCTACGGGACTAGCGGGGGAGATACGCAGTATTTT	CASSYGTSGGDTQYF
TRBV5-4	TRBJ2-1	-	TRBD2	TGTGCCAGCAGTCGCGGGACTACCTACAATGAGCAGTTCTTC	CASSRGTTYNEQFF
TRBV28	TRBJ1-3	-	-	TGTGCCAGCAGTCCGGAGCCAGGGAGGTTTATCTCTGGAAACACCATATATTTT	CASSPEPGRFISGNTIYF
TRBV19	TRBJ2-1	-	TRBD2	TGTGCCAGTAGTCCCTGGAAAGCGGGAGTGTTCGACAATGAGCAGTTCTTC	CASSPWKAGVFDNEQFF
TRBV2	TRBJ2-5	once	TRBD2	TGTGCCAGCAGTCTCCCGACTAGCGGGAAAGAGACCCAGTACTTC	CASSLPTSGKETQYF
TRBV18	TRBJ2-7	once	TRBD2	TGTGCCAGCTCACCCCAGACTAGCGGAACCTACGAGCAGTACTTC	CASSPQTSGTYEQYF
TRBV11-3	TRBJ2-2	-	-	TGTGCCAGCAGTATCAGAGGGTCGGACACCGGGGAGCTGTTTTTT	CASSIRGSDTGELFF
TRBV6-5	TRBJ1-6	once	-	TGTGCCAGCAGTGAAACAGGGTTGTCACCCCTCCACTTT	CASSETGLSPLHF
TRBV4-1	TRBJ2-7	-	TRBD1	TGCGCCAGCAGCCAAGTGACGGGACAGAACAGAGGCGAGCAGTACTTC	CASSQVTGQNRGEQYF
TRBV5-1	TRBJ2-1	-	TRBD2	TGCGCCAGCAGCTATTCCGGGACTAGCGGCCCCTACAATGAGCAGTTCTTC	CASSYSGTSGPYNEQFF
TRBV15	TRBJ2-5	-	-	TGTGCCACCGGCGGCTTGGGCTCAGGGATCCAAGAGACCCAGTACTTC	CATGGLGSGIQETQYF
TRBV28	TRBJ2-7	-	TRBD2	TGTGCCAGCACGTCTAGCGGGAGGGGGGAGCAGTACTTC	CASTSSGRGEQYF
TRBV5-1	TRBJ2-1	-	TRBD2	TGCGCCAGCAGCTCAGAACCCGCTGGGACTAGCGGGAGTAATGAGCAGTTCTTC	CASSSEPAGTSGSNEQFF
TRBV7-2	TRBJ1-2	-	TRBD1	TGTGCCAGCAGCTTCGCTCGACAGGGAACTCTTTCTTTC	CASSFARQGTLSF
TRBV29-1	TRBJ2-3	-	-	TGCAGCGTTGAAGGGGTGGTCAGGAGCACAGATACGCAGTATTTT	CSVEGVVRSTDTQYF
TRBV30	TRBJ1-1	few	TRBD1	TGTGCCTGGGACAGGGGGCAGAACACTGAAGCTTTCTTT	CAWDRGQNTEAFF
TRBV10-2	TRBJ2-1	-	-	TGCGCCAGCCAGGGGTCTGAGGCAGTCAATGAGCAGTTCTTC	CASQGSEAVNEQFF
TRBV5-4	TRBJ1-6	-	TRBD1	TGTGCCAGCAGCCCGGGGACAGCCTATAATTCACCCCTCCACTTT	CASSPGTAYNSPLHF
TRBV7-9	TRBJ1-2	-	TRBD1	TGTGCCAGCAGCTTAGCGGGGGACAGGGGACATGGCTACACCTTC	CASSLAGDRGHGYTF
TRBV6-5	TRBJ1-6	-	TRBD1	TGTGCCAGCTCGGGACAGCTTAATTCACCCCTCCACTTT	CASSGQLNSPLHF
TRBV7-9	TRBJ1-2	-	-	TGTGCCAGCAGCTCTAACAGGGATGGCTACACCTTC	CASSSNRDGYTF
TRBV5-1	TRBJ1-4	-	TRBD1	TGCGCCAGCAGCTTTACAGGGGCAACTAATGAAAAACTGTTTTTT	CASSFTGATNEKLFF
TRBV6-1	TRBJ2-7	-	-	TGTGCCAGCCCCGGCTCCTACGAGCAGTACTTC	CASPGSYEQYF
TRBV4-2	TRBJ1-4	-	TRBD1	TGTGCCAGCAGCCAGAGACAGGGGATGAAACTGTTTTTT	CASSQRQGMKLFF
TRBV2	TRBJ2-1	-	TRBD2	TGTGCCAGCAGCCTACGGACTAGTCGGAATGAGCAGTTCTTC	CASSLRTSRNEQFF